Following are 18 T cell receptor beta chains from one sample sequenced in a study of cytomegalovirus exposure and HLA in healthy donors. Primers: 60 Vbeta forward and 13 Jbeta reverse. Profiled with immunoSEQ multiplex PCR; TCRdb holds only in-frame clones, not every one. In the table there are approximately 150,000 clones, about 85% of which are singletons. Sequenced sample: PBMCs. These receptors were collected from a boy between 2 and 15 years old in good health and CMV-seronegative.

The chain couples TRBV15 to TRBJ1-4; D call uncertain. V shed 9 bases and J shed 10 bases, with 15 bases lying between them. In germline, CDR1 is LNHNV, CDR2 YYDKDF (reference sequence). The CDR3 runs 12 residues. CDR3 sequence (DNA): TGTGCCACGGCCGAGGCATCCGGAAAACTGTTTTTT. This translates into CATAEASGKLFF.

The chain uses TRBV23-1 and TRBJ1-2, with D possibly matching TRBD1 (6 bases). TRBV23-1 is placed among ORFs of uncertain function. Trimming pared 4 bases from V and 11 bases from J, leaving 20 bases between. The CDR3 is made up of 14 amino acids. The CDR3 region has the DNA TGCGCCAGCAGTCCCAGGGGTGGAAACTCCCGATACACCTTC. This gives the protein CASSPRGGNSRYTF.

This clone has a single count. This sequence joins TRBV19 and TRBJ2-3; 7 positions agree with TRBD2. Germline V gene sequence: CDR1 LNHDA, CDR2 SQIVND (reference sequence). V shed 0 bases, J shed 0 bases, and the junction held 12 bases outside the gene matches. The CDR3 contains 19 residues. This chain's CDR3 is CASSIDLPGGIPSTDTQYF. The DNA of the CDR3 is TGTGCCAGTAGTATAGACCTTCCCGGGGGGATACCTAGCACAGATACGCAGTATTTT.

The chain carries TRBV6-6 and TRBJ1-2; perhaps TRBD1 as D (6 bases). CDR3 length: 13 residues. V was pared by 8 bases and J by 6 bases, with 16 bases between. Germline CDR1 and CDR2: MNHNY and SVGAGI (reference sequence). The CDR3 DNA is TGTGCCAGCCAACGACAGGTCCCGGATGGCTACACCTTC. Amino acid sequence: CASQRQVPDGYTF.

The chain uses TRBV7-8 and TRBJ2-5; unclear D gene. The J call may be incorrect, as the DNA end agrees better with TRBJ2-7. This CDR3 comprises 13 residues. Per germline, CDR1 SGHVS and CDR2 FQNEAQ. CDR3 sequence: CASSFGRNYEQYF. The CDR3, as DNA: TGTGCCAGCAGCTTTGGCCGAAACTACGAGCAGTACTTC.

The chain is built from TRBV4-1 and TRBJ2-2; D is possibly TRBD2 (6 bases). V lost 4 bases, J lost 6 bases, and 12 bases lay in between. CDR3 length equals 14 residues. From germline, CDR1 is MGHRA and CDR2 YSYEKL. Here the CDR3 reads CASSPGRWAGELFF. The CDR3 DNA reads TGCGCCAGCAGCCCCGGGAGATGGGCCGGGGAGCTGTTTTTT.

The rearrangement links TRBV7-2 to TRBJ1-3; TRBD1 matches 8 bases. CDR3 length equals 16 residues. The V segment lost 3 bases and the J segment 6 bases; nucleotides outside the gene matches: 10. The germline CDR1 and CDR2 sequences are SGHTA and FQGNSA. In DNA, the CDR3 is TGTGCCAGCAGCTTCCTTTGGACAGGGCAGGAAAACACCATATATTTT. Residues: CASSFLWTGQENTIYF. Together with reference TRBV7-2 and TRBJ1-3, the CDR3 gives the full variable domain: GAGVSQSPSNKVTEKGKDVELRCDPISGHTALYWYRQSLGQGLEFLIYFQGNSAPDKSGLPSDRFSAERTGGSVSTLTIQRTQQEDSAVYLCASSFLWTGQENTIYFGEGSWLTVV.

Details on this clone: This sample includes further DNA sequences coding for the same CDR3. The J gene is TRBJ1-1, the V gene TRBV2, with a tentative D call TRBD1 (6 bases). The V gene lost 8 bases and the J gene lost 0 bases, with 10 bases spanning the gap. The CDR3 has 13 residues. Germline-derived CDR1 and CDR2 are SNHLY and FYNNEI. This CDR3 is CASRGQMNTEAFF. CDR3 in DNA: TGTGCCAGCCGGGGACAAATGAACACTGAAGCTTTCTTT.

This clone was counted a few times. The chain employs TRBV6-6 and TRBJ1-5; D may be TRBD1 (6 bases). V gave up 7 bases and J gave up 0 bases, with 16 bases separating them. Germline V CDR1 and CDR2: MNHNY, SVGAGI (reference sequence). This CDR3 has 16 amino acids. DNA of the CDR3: TGTGCCAGCACTGCTGAGGGACACCTTAGCAATCAGCCCCAGCATTTT. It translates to CASTAEGHLSNQPQHF.

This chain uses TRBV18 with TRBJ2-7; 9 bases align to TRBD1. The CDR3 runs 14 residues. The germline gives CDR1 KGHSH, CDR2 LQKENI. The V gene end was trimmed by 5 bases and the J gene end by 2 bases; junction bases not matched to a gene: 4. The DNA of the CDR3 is TGTGCCAGCTCATCCGGGACAGGGCCCTACGAGCAGTACTTC. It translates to CASSSGTGPYEQYF.

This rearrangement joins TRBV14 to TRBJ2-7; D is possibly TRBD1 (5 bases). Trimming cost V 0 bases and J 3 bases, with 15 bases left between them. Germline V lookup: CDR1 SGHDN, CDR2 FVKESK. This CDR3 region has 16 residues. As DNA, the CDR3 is TGTGCCAGCAGCCAAGATCCCGGCAGGGCTGGCTACGAGCAGTACTTC. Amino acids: CASSQDPGRAGYEQYF.

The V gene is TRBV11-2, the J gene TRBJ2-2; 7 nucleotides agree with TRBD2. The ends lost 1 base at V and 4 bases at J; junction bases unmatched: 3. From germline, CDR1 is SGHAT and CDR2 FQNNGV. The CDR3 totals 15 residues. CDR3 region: CASSLAGGGTGELFF. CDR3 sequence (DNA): TGTGCCAGCAGCTTAGCGGGAGGCGGCACCGGGGAGCTGTTTTTT.

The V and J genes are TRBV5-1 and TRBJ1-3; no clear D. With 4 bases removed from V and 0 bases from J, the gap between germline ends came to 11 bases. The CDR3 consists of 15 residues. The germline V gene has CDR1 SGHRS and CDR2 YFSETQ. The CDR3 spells CASSLDASSGNTIYF. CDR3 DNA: TGCGCCAGCAGCCTGGACGCCAGCTCTGGAAACACCATATATTTT.

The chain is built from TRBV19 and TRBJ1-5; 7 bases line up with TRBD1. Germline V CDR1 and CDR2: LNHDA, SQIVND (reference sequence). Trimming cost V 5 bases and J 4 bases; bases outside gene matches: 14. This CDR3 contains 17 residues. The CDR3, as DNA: TGTGCCAGTAGTTTAGGGGCCCAGACAGGGCCGAATCAGCCCCAGCATTTT. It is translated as CASSLGAQTGPNQPQHF.

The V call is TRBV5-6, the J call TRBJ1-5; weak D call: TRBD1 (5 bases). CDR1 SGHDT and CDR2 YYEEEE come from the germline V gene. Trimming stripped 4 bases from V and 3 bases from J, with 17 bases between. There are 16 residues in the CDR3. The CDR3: CASSTLRSGSNQPQHF. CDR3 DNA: TGTGCCAGCAGCACCCTCCGTTCAGGGTCCAATCAGCCCCAGCATTTT.

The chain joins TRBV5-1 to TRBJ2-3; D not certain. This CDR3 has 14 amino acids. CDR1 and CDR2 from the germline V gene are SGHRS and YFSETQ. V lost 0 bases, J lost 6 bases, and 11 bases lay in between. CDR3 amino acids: CASSLGVLLDTQYF. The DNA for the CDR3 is TGCGCCAGCAGCTTGGGAGTCTTACTCGATACGCAGTATTTT.

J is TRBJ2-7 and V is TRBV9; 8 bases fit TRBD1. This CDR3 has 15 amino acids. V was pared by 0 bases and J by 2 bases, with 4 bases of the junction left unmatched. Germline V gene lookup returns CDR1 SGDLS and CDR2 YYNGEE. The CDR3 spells CASSVGDRGPYEQYF. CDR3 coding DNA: TGTGCCAGCAGCGTAGGTGACAGGGGACCCTACGAGCAGTACTTC.

The CDR3 region is CASRSRINTEAFF. The CDR3 bases are TGTGCCAGCAGATCCCGTATAAACACTGAAGCTTTCTTT. The V call is TRBV7-2, the J call TRBJ1-1; D is uncertain. V was pared by 6 bases and J by 2 bases, with 10 bases between. Germline V gene data show CDR1 as SGHTA and CDR2 as FQGNSA. The CDR3 length is 13 residues.